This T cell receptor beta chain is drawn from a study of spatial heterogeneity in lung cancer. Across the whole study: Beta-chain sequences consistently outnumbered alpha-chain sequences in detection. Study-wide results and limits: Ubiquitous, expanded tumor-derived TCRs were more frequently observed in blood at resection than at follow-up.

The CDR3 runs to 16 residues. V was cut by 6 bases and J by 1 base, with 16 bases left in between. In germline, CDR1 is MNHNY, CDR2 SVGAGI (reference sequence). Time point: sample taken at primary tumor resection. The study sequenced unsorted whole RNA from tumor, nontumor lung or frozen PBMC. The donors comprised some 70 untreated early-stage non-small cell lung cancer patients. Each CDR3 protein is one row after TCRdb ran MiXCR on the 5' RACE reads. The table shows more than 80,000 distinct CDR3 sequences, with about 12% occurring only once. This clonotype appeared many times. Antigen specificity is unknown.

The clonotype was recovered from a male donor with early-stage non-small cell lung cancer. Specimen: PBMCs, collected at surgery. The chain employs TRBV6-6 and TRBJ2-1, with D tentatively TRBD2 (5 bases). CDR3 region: CASSPVALTSYNEQFF. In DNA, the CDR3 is TGTGCCAGCAGCCCGGTAGCGCTGACTTCCTACAATGAGCAGTTCTTC.